This TCR beta chain stems from a study of T cell clonotyping in hematopoietic cell transplantation. Sequencing used immunoSEQ multiplex PCR; TCRdb keeps in-frame clones, though not all of them. The repertoire has some 9,700 clones, approximately 97% of them found once; the top ten carry about 2.4%. Recipients were bled about 28 days pretransplant and at posttransplant days 30, 100, 180. The CDR3 covers 15 residues. From germline, CDR1 is SGHDT and CDR2 YYEEEE. Trimming took 4 bases from V and 8 from J; bases not matched to a gene: 8. This clone showed up just once. What it binds is unknown. Notes on the study in general: At the given depth, recipient repertoires were over 95% de novo clonotypes. Graft donor and pretransplant recipient Inverse Simpson Index values predicted broader posttransplant TCR diversity. CD4 and CD8 repertoire contributions could not be separated without sorting.

This TCR was recovered from a male patient aged 55 to 70 who had an allogeneic stem cell transplant from a related donor, so the T cells may come from the graft donor. Some clones in this sample may be carry-over from other donors' samples. The chain has TRBV5-6 and TRBJ1-4, with 10 bases fitting TRBD1. The starting material was peripheral blood mononuclear cells, obtained 100 days after allogeneic stem cell transplant. In nucleotides, the CDR3 is TGTGCCAGCAGCCTGTGGACAGGGGGTGAGGAAAAACTGTTTTTT. Residues: CASSLWTGGEEKLFF.